The TCR beta chain described here comes from a study of blood T cell repertoires in COVID-19. Grouping used clinical history reported by participants in a survey and questionnaire. The germline CDR1 and CDR2 sequences are LNHDA and SQIVND (reference sequence). Trimming left V 3 bases short and J 8 bases short, with 14 bases between. There are 15 residues in the CDR3. TCRdb keeps only in-frame clones here, not all; method: immunoSEQ multiplex PCR. The sample lists fewer than 250,000 clones, 65% to 80% occurring once. The material sequenced was PBMCs or T cells enriched from blood (not recorded which). The source is a woman between 45 and 60 years old with acute COVID-19. The chain uses TRBV19 and TRBJ1-6; maybe TRBD1 (5 bases). In DNA, the CDR3 is TGTGCCAGTAGTATGGACACCGGGACTTATTCACCCCTCCACTTT. Translation: CASSMDTGTYSPLHF.